These 8 T cell receptor beta chains share one sample of origin, sequenced in a study of blood T cell repertoires in COVID-19. Sequenced by immunoSEQ multiplex PCR; TCRdb stores in-frame clones only, minus some. The data contain 390,000 or so clones, around four fifths of them seen just once; the ten biggest clones take up roughly 5.1%. The material sequenced was PBMCs or T cells enriched from blood (not recorded which). The receptor source for this set is a woman between 50 and 59 years old who had recovered from COVID-19.

This chain's CDR3 is CASSLYGYEQFF. The CDR3 DNA is TGTGCCAGCAGCTTGTACGGGTATGAGCAGTTCTTC. This chain connects TRBV5-6 to TRBJ2-1; D gene unclear. V shed 1 base and J shed 8 bases, with 7 bases lying between them. The CDR3 extends over 12 amino acids. The germline V gene encodes CDR1 SGHDT and CDR2 YYEEEE. Looking up the rest from reference TRBV5-6 and TRBJ2-1 gives the full variable domain: DAGVTQSPTHLIKTRGQQVTLRCSPKSGHDTVSWYQQALGQGPQFIFQYYEEEERQRGNFPDRFSGHQFPNYSSELNVNALLLGDSALYLCASSLYGYEQFFGPGTRLTVL.

CDR3 sequence (DNA): TGCGCCAGCACCGGGACAGGGGCGAACACTGAAGCTTTCTTT. It yields the protein CASTGTGANTEAFF. The chain recombines TRBV5-1 with TRBJ1-1; TRBD1 aligns across 10 bases. Unmatched junction bases numbered 3, after V lost 6 bases and J lost 1 base. Germline V gives CDR1 SGHRS, CDR2 YFSETQ. CDR3 length equals 14 residues.

The chain carries TRBV7-2 and TRBJ2-3; no clear D. Trimming left V 1 base short and J 3 bases short, with 20 bases between. This CDR3 has 18 residues. CDR1 and CDR2 from the germline V gene are SGHTA and FQGNSA. CDR3 residues: CASSLVPLADTTTDTQYF. DNA of the CDR3: TGTGCCAGCAGCTTAGTCCCACTGGCTGACACAACAACAGATACGCAGTATTTT.

This rearrangement joins TRBV7-3 to TRBJ1-1; D remains unclear. CDR3 length equals 13 residues. CDR1 SGHTA and CDR2 FQGTGA come from the germline V gene. Between the trimmed V and J ends, which lost 2 bases and 7 bases, there was a span of 11 bases. The CDR3: CASSLARQSEAFF. DNA of the CDR3: TGTGCCAGCAGCTTAGCCAGGCAGAGTGAAGCTTTCTTT.

The chain couples TRBV19 to TRBJ1-1; 8 positions agree with TRBD1. The germline CDR1 and CDR2 sequences are LNHDA and SQIVND (reference sequence). The V and J ends lost 5 bases and 4 bases, in that order; junction bases with no gene match: 3. This CDR3 contains 13 residues. CDR3 nucleotides: TGTGCCAGTAGTGAAACAGGGGGCACTGAAGCTTTCTTT. Translating it yields CASSETGGTEAFF.

The rearrangement joins TRBV18 to TRBJ2-5, with D maybe TRBD1 (6 bases). The CDR3 consists of 14 residues. Trimming shortened V by 4 bases and J by 2 bases, and 11 bases separated the two germline ends. Germline V CDR1 and CDR2: KGHSH, LQKENI. CDR3 loop: CASSQTGLQETQYF. CDR3 in DNA: TGTGCCAGCTCACAGACAGGTTTACAAGAGACCCAGTACTTC.

This clone was observed a handful of times. The chain uses TRBV19 and TRBJ1-2; 8 bases line up with TRBD1. The germline gives CDR1 LNHDA, CDR2 SQIVND (reference sequence). With 8 bases clipped from V and 5 bases from J, the junction kept 7 bases outside the gene matches. This CDR3 is 13 amino acids long. The CDR3 DNA reads as TGTGCCAGTTCCAGGACAGGGCCGTATGGCTACACCTTC. Protein product: CASSRTGPYGYTF.

The chain employs TRBV4-1 and TRBJ2-7, with TRBD1 as a possible D gene (6 bases). There are 15 residues in the CDR3. Trimming took off 4 bases at V and 5 bases at J, with 18 bases between the two ends. Germline V lookup: CDR1 MGHRA, CDR2 YSYEKL. The CDR3 DNA follows: TGCGCCAGCAGCCCACAGGGCCGAATCGGCGACGAGCAGTACTTC. Amino acids: CASSPQGRIGDEQYF.